The following is a TCR beta chain sequence with its context. RNA totalling roughly 0.5 to 1 ug underwent reverse transcription with random hexamers. Amplification of the TCR beta CDR3 was carried out by immunoSEQ multiplex PCR, which spanned a total of 54 Vbeta and 13 Jbeta segments. A single record per CDR3 protein comes from TCRdb applying MiXCR to the immunoSEQ multiplex PCR reads. Among about 180,000 distinct CDR3 sequences listed, approximately 95% were seen once. This specimen belongs to a study of CD8 T cells in Susac syndrome. CD8+ and CD4+ T cells from blood underwent TCR beta sequencing, which was carried out in a high-throughput format. Each multiple sclerosis control was a treatment-naive patient with relapsing-remitting disease that was either stable or active. Negative magnetic isolation gave CD8+ and CD4+ cells; FACS enriched CD8+ TEMRA. Germline V gene data show CDR1 as SQVTM and CDR2 as ANQGSEA. V lost 3 bases, J lost 5 bases, and 15 bases stayed unmatched. This CDR3 spans 16 amino acids.

This TCR was recovered from a human donor with multiple sclerosis. The source material was CD4+ T cells from PBMCs. The V and J genes are TRBV29-1 and TRBJ2-5, with TRBD2 matching 7 bases. The CDR3 loop is CSVEGPAAGSRETQYF. CDR3 coding DNA: TGCAGCGTTGAGGGGCCGGCAGCGGGAAGCCGCGAGACCCAGTACTTC.